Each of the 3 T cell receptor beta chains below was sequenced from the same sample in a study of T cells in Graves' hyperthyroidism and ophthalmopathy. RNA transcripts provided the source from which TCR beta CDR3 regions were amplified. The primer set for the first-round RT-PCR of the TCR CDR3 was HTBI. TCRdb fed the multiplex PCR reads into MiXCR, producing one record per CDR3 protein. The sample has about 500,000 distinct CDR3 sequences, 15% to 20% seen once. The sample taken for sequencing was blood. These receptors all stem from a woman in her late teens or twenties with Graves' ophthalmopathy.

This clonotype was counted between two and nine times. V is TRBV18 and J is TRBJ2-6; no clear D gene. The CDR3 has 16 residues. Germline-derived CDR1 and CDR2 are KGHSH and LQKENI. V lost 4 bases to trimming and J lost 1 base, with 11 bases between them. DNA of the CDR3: TGTGCCAGCTCACTCACGAACCCTTCTGGGGCCAACGTCCTGACTTTC. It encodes CASSLTNPSGANVLTF. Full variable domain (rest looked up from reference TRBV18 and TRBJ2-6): NAGVMQNPRHLVRRRGQEARLRCSPMKGHSHVYWYRQLPEEGLKFMVYLQKENIIDESGMPKERFSAEFPKEGPSILRIQQVVRGDSAAYFCASSLTNPSGANVLTFGAGSRLTVL.

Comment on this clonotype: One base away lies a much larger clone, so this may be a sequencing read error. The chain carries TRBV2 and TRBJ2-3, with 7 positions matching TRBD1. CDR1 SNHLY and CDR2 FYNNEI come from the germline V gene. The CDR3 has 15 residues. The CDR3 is CASSAPTGNTDTRYF. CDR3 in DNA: TGTGCCAGCAGTGCCCCGACAGGGAACACAGATACGCGGTATTTT.

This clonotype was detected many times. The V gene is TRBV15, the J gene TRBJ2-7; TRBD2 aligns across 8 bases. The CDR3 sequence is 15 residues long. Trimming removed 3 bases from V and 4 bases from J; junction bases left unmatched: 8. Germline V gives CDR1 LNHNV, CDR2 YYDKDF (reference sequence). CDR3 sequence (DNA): TGTGCCACCAGCAGGGAGAGCGGGAGTGCTTACGAGCAGTACTTC. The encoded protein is CATSRESGSAYEQYF.